This T cell receptor beta chain was sequenced for a study of cytomegalovirus exposure and HLA in healthy donors (dated by TCRdb to the late 2010s). For the study in its entirety: According to an earlier analysis of a few hundred of the donors, 150 million to 200 million T cells yielded 117 million unique TCR beta sequences and 276 Gb of sequence data. Besides the first cohort of roughly 700 subjects, a separate validation cohort made up of 120 different subjects was used. A handful of DR-DQ haplotypes were handled as single units for association and clustering because linkage in the cohort was strong. An earlier analysis of nearly 600 of the donors applied high-throughput TCR beta sequencing to assess whether each TCR beta V gene segment acted as functional or pseudogenic. The aim of the study was to test whether cataloging public T cell receptors could identify signatures of past pathogen exposure. A later genetic analysis used genome-wide SNP genotypes for 398 of the 666 donors, treating that subset as a discovery cohort. In a later analysis, previously published TCR beta repertoires from several hundred donors were re-analyzed and high-resolution HLA genotyping was added so that TCR occurrence patterns could be studied. Both class I and class II loci were covered by HLA typing, at four-digit resolution. Donor age, sex, ethnicity and CMV serostatus were collected together with the repertoire data. The number of donors typed differed by locus, with about 620-630 for A, B, C, DRB1 and DQB1, more than 500 for DQA1, over 600 for DPA1, and around 450 for DPB1. All discovery cohort repertoires had been generated on a single sequencing platform. To predict cytomegalovirus infection status, the study brought together high-throughput TCR immunosequencing, statistical association of individual TCRs with disease status, and machine learning. The later analysis used no new phenotypic data to find candidate immune exposures, relying instead on TCR beta sequences and their occurrence across donors. Among roughly 400 genotyped donors of the cohort, an average of around 220,000 unique TCR beta nucleotide sequences was sequenced per donor, of which 15% to 20% were non-productive. The T cell repertoires of roughly 660 subjects were profiled by immunosequencing and related to cytomegalovirus serostatus. Roughly 310 gigabases of sequencing data and approximately 84 million unique TCR sequences were included in an early release covering over 600 HLA-typed donors. Of the 350 to 400 genotyped donors, roughly 85% fell in the genetic ancestry cluster associated with self-reported Caucasian donors. What the work shows at the level of the full study, not this receptor alone: A later analysis associated about 17,000 TCR beta sequences with specific HLA alleles at a false discovery rate of 0.05. In an earlier analysis of roughly 560 of the donors, most TCR beta V segments were observed in productive rearrangements about 90% or about 30% of the time, broadly matching IMGT annotations. For the cohort, immune exposure information was limited to CMV serostatus. A further reported finding was that TCR beta sequences accurately predicted the HLA-A and HLA-B alleles for most subjects in the first cohort. According to a later genetic analysis, donors in an Asian-associated ancestry cluster had fewer N-insertions in productive TCRs than the approximately 670-donor mean. A group of highly shared sequence variants was considered likely to be a technical artifact of the sequencing pipeline. A later analysis reported that several top co-occurrence clusters appeared linked to parvovirus B19, influenza, CMV and Epstein-Barr virus. Correlated functional status among segregating V segments might be attributable to linkage disequilibrium, but an unknown experimental factor could not be ruled out. About 15 rarely observed V segments, including chromosome 9 orphons, were excluded from the earlier analysis of about 600 of the donors because counts were too low. The cohort was sequenced for TCR beta chains only, and without alpha or paired-chain data the features that could be detected were limited. According to the authors, the approach could potentially be generalized to other disease states and immunological phenotypes. In a later analysis, HLA-associated TCR beta chains showed more clonal expansion and lower generation probabilities than non-associated chains that were equally common. According to a later analysis, TCR association rates differed among HLA loci, with DRB1 alleles showing the most associated TCRs and HLA-C alleles showing the fewest. Most CMV-associated TCR beta chains appeared to be HLA-restricted in a later analysis, and the HLA associations seemed to be driven largely by CMV exposure. Sequencing depth was assumed to be roughly uniform across donors in the presence/absence analyses, though that assumption may not hold. When HLA alleles, especially DR and DQ, strongly co-occurred, attributing TCR associations to individual alleles was difficult. The classifier was reported to diagnose cytomegalovirus status with high specificity and sensitivity in both the original and validation cohorts. The 87-base-pair reads could not distinguish some IMGT-functional V segments, including TRBV6-2 and TRBV6-3, so those segments were excluded. In vitro tests confirmed that a few of the cytomegalovirus-associated TCR beta chains recognize cytomegalovirus antigens. The study gave a list of around 170 TCR beta chains associated with cytomegalovirus. Across donors, most TCR sequences were observed very rarely, whereas some public TCRs were present in many individuals. Because some donors lacked HLA typing at each locus, the association tests relied only on the typed subset. In a later genetic analysis, a missense DCLRE1C variant was associated with V-gene and J-gene trimming of TCR beta chains, and the association was replicated in an independent cohort.

Details on this clone: The clone's antigen remains unknown. No qualities accompany the bases; no much larger clone lies one base away.

From a lookup of the germline V gene (reference sequence), CDR1 and CDR2 are SEHNR and FQNEAQ. Trimming removed 5 bases from V and 3 bases from J; the gene matches leave 9 bases unexplained. From the cysteine through the phenylalanine, the CDR3 covers 16 amino acids. Just CDR3 DNA is preserved here, 48 bases in frame from base 1. The library relied on the immunoSEQ multiplex PCR assay. For the multiplex PCR, a mixture combining 60 forward primers for TCR Vbeta segments and 13 reverse primers for TCR Jbeta segments was used. A multiplex PCR assay on genomic DNA amplified the CDR3 region of rearranged TCR beta genes. The Illumina HiSeq System was used to sequence the amplified TCR beta libraries as 87-base-pair reads. In the original analysis: Across the roughly 640 repertoires, a later analysis counted roughly 84 million unique TCR beta chains, around 10 million of which were shared by at least two donors. Raw reads were error-corrected and collapsed into unique sequences with a nearest-neighbor algorithm that merged closely related sequences to remove PCR and sequencing errors. CDR3 sequences were aligned to IMGT reference sequences to assign V, D and J gene segments. For a sequence to be retained, a match of at least six nucleotides to both a V gene segment and a J gene segment was required. A rearrangement was called productive if the CDR3 had no stop codons and remained in frame with V and J, and every other rearrangement was called non-productive. CDR3 was defined by IMGT convention, running from the second conserved V-encoded cysteine to the conserved J-encoded phenylalanine. Sequences without an unambiguous match to a single V gene segment were excluded from the earlier analysis of almost 600 of the donors. An earlier analysis of a few hundred of the donors classified V segments as functional when productive rearrangements were above 56.7% and as segregating when the standard deviation between donors was above 5%. To diagnose cytomegalovirus status from the catalog of TCR beta chain sequences, a statistical classification framework was built. A later analysis assigned V and J genes by comparing TCR nucleotide sequences with IMGT/GENE-DB human TR gene sequences. In a later analysis, CDR3 sequences and most-parsimonious VDJ recombination scenarios were assigned using the TCRdist pipeline. In a later analysis, every TCR beta chain was defined by the combination of its CDR3 amino acid sequence and its V-gene family, and reads without a unique V-gene family were dropped. As a way to deal with suspected cross-contamination and a sequencing artifact, a later analysis dropped under 600 nucleotide sequences that were highly shared and had low generation probability. For each public chain, a later analysis derived a clonal expansion index from normalized ranks of inferred template counts within each repertoire. Generation probabilities in a later analysis came from a VDJ recombination model fitted to out-of-frame rearrangements, and those results were checked against IGoR. A later analysis scored TCR-TCR, TCR-HLA and TCR-CMV co-occurrence with hypergeometric tests, applying a repertoire-size bias correction to TCR pairs. A later analysis estimated false discovery rates by permuting HLA or CMV assignments 20 times. In a later analysis, co-occurring TCRs were grouped with DBSCAN, and TCRdist sequence similarity was added when clustering was performed within HLA-allele-positive subsets. Co-occurrence clustering excluded repertoires with fewer than 30,000 or more than 120,000 public chains, plus five with anomalous nucleotide sharing. TCRdb obtained this table from immuneACCESS and retained in-frame rearrangements with V and J assigned. These tables miss some clones; where compared with another copy, unresolved V genes account for less than half of the shortfall, and the remainder is unexplained. Clonal size and the V and J genes are those of that table, whereas D and trimming came from the DNA. Here the sample has tens of thousands of clones; roughly 82% occur a single time. Clones ranked in the top ten supply roughly 3.4% of the sample.

In total, roughly 670 healthy bone marrow donors made up the cohort. At the time of sampling, every cohort member was nominally healthy, though immune exposures that went unrecorded were likely present. The donor tested CMV seropositive, placing the donor among the approximately 290 seropositive members of the cohort. Each donor provided a peripheral blood sample, and peripheral blood mononuclear cells were used for TCR beta sequencing. Genomic DNA was extracted from the blood cell samples with the Qiagen DNeasy Blood Extraction Kit. The clonotype comes from a man aged 25-40 years in good health and CMV-seropositive. The chain is made from TRBV7-9 and TRBJ2-3; 9 bases in the middle match TRBD2. Sample: PBMCs. The CDR3 here reads CASSLLAGGTTDTQYF. The nucleotide sequence reads TGTGCCAGCAGCCTGCTGGCGGGAGGGACGACAGATACGCAGTATTTT.